The clone carrying this T cell receptor (beta chain) was seen once. V dropped 1 base and J dropped 8; count of bases not matched to a gene: 11. Germline V gene lookup returns CDR1 LGHNA and CDR2 YNFKEQ. The CDR3 is 17 residues long. The record originates from a study of blood T cell repertoires in COVID-19. Per the original methods: Reference gene primer amplification in the assay estimated nucleated cell counts. TCRdb's table, derived via immunoSEQ multiplex PCR, lists solely in-frame clones and lacks some. V and J calls and clone size follow that table, whereas D and trimming were derived from the DNA. The data show some 200,000 clones, approximately 84% seen once.

The rearrangement uses TRBV4-2 and TRBJ2-2, with 9 bases identical to TRBD2. The sample consisted of peripheral blood. This receptor was taken from a human donor with acute or convalescent COVID-19. The donor label of this sample is uncertain. CDR3 residues: CASSQAAGGRAIGELFF. As DNA, the CDR3 is TGTGCCAGCAGCCAAGCCGCCGGCGGGAGGGCCATTGGGGAGCTGTTTTTT.